Given below is one TCR beta chain in context. The data derive from a study of preoperative IRX-2 immunotherapy in early breast cancer. The germline V and J ends were trimmed by 0 bases and 5 bases, with 7 bases remaining between them. The CDR3 extends over 13 amino acids. Germline V lookup: CDR1 MGHDK, CDR2 SYGVNS. Treatment indicated: preoperative locoregional IRX-2 cytokine immunotherapy. Samples came from a phase Ib trial of preoperative locoregional IRX-2 cytokine immunotherapy. Clones were sequenced by immunoSEQ multiplex PCR, and TCRdb holds only the in-frame ones, with some missing. The table shows roughly 27,000 clones, with under 90% occurring only once.

This specimen was taken from a patient treated with IRX-2 immunotherapy. The V gene is TRBV25-1, the J gene TRBJ2-5; no definite D call. The sequence came from a human donor with breast cancer. CDR3 in DNA: TGTGCCAGCAGTGAATATAGGACGGAGACCCAGTACTTC. Protein sequence: CASSEYRTETQYF.